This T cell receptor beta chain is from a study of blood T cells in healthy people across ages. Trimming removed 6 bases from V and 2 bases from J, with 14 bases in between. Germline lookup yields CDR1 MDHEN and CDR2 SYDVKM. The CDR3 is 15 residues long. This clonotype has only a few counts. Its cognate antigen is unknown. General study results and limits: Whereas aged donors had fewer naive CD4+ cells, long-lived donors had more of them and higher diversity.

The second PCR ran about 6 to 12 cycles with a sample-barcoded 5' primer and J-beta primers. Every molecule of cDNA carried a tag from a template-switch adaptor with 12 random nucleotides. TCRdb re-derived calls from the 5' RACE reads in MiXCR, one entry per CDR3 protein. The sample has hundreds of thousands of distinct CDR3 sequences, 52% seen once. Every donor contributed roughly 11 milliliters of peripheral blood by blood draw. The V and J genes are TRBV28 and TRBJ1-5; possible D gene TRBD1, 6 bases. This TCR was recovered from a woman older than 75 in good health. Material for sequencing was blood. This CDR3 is CASSSLGAGNQPQHF. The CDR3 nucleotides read TGTGCCAGCAGCTCCCTGGGGGCGGGCAATCAGCCCCAGCATTTT.